These 21 T cell receptor beta chains originate from one sample sequenced in a study of T cell repertoires in cytomegalovirus infection (dated by TCRdb to between 2019 and 2020). TCRdb records Illumina HiSeq 1500 as the sequencer. The public sequencing data were trimmed at Q25 with fastp and processed into clonotypes with MiXCR by TCRdb, which kept only in-frame beta chains. Rows with a matching CDR3 protein are joined into one entry that keeps the most common DNA and genes. The sample table shows about 830,000 distinct CDR3 sequences, and 32% are seen once. The ten largest account for under 15% of the sample. No antigen has been identified for these receptors. Per the publication, the treatment or condition label means: in vitro stimulation with specific CMV peptide epitopes to enrich CMV-specific T cells. Sequencing was performed on cultured CD8+ T cells from PBMCs, taken from culture after CMV antigen stimulation. These receptors were obtained from a human donor in good health (CMV status not recorded). Some clones in this sample may be carry-over from other donors' samples.

The chain carries TRBV27 and TRBJ2-1; 9 bases match TRBD2. V shed 8 bases and J 0 bases; nucleotides not matched to a gene: 5. This CDR3 spans 15 amino acids. CDR1 and CDR2 (germline): MNHEY, SMNVEV (reference sequence). CDR3 DNA: TGTGCCAGCTGTTATAGCGGGAGCTCCTACAATGAGCAGTTCTTC. The encoded protein is CASCYSGSSYNEQFF.

This clonotype has a handful of counts. The chain employs TRBV5-5 and TRBJ2-2; 9 bases are a match to TRBD1. V lost 0 bases, J lost 3 bases, and 3 bases stayed unmatched. The CDR3 has 16 residues. The germline V gene encodes CDR1 SGHKS and CDR2 YYEKEE (reference sequence). CDR3 sequence reads: CASSLGDRVYTGELFF. CDR3 bases: TGTGCCAGCAGCTTGGGGGACAGGGTGTACACCGGGGAGCTGTTTTTT.

This sequence joins TRBV9 and TRBJ2-1; possible D gene TRBD2, 5 bases. The V gene lost 3 bases and the J gene lost 5 bases, with 18 bases spanning the gap. This CDR3 has 16 amino acids. Germline V CDR1 and CDR2: SGDLS, YYNGEE. CDR3: CASSERGLKADNEQFF. In DNA, the CDR3 is TGTGCCAGCAGCGAACGCGGGTTGAAGGCCGACAATGAGCAGTTCTTC.

In its sample, this clonotype was seen a few times. This chain joins TRBV4-2 and TRBJ1-1, with D possibly being TRBD1 (5 bases). The V gene lost 4 bases and the J gene lost 0 bases, with 12 bases spanning the gap. The CDR3 consists of 15 residues. From germline, CDR1 is LGHNA and CDR2 YNFKEQ. CDR3 DNA: TGTGCCAGCAGCCCTATGACAGCCATGAACACTGAAGCTTTCTTT. Its translation is CASSPMTAMNTEAFF.

The chain couples TRBV4-1 to TRBJ1-2; 9 nucleotides match TRBD1. The CDR3 is 17 residues long. The junction had 10 bases not matched to a gene; V was cut back by 4 bases and J by 1 base. Germline CDR1 is MGHRA and CDR2 is YSYEKL. The CDR3 here is CASSPSPGQGNNYGYTF. CDR3 sequence (DNA): TGCGCCAGCAGCCCCTCGCCGGGACAGGGTAATAACTATGGCTACACCTTC.

V and J are TRBV5-1 and TRBJ2-3; no reliable D call. Deletions cut 1 base from V and 1 base from J, with 10 bases between. This CDR3 has 15 residues. The germline V gene encodes CDR1 SGHRS and CDR2 YFSETQ. CDR3 sequence (DNA): TGCGCCAGCAGCTTGAGGAGCGACCGCACAGATACGCAGTATTTT. It codes for CASSLRSDRTDTQYF.

This clonotype is a singleton in its sample. The rearrangement links TRBV11-3 to TRBJ2-7, with 7 bases matching TRBD1. With V trimmed by 5 bases and J by 5 bases, 12 bases remained unmatched. There are 15 residues in the CDR3. Germline CDR1 is SGHNT and CDR2 is YENEEA. CDR3 residues: CASSGGRTGVHEQYF. The CDR3 bases are TGTGCCAGCAGCGGGGGTAGGACAGGCGTCCACGAGCAGTACTTC.

The rearrangement joins TRBV2 to TRBJ1-1; TRBD1 is a possible D gene (6 bases). The CDR3 is made up of 13 amino acids. V lost 10 bases and J 3 bases, leaving 15 bases between the germline ends. Germline CDR1 SNHLY, CDR2 FYNNEI. Here the CDR3 reads CAMSTGPYTEAFF. CDR3 nucleotides: TGTGCCATGTCGACAGGCCCCTACACTGAAGCTTTCTTT.

This clonotype occurred a few times. The chain combines TRBV6-2 or TRBV6-3 with TRBJ2-7; D gene unclear. V was pared by 6 bases and J by 2 bases, with 20 bases between. CDR1 is MNHEY and CDR2 is SVGEGT in the germline V gene. This CDR3 region has 16 residues. CDR3 sequence reads: CASSDSYLRHTYEQYV. As DNA, the CDR3 is TGTGCCAGCAGCGATTCATACCTTCGACACACCTACGAGCAGTACGTC.

This clonotype was detected a few times. The V and J genes are TRBV12-3 or TRBV12-4 and TRBJ2-2, with 8 nucleotides matching TRBD1. Losses at the gene ends were 5 bases for V and 0 bases for J; bases not matched to a gene: 8. There are 17 residues in the CDR3. CDR3 amino acids: CASSPATGEANTGELFF. DNA for the CDR3: TGTGCCAGCAGTCCAGCGACAGGGGAAGCGAACACCGGGGAGCTGTTTTTT.

J is TRBJ2-5 and V is TRBV4-1; no reliable D call. Germline assignment: CDR1 MGHRA and CDR2 YSYEKL. CDR3 size: 17 residues. V was shortened by 1 base and J by 2 bases, with 17 bases between the two germline ends. The CDR3 sequence: CASSQAIRDHPQETQYF. CDR3 nucleotide sequence: TGCGCCAGCAGCCAAGCCATTAGGGATCACCCACAAGAGACCCAGTACTTC.

The rearrangement links TRBV6-5 to TRBJ1-1; TRBD1 might be the D (6 bases). The CDR3 totals 11 residues. Trimming took 6 bases from V and 6 from J, leaving 8 bases between them. The germline gives CDR1 MNHEY, CDR2 SVGAGI. CDR3 amino acids: CASSRGPEAFF. The CDR3, as DNA: TGTGCCAGCAGCAGGGGTCCTGAAGCTTTCTTT.

This clonotype was seen many times. V gene TRBV7-2 combines with J gene TRBJ2-1; 8 nucleotides line up with TRBD2. Germline CDR1 reads SGHTA; CDR2 reads FQGNSA. The ends lost 4 bases at V and 9 bases at J; junction bases unmatched: 8. This CDR3 region has 14 residues. The CDR3 DNA reads as TGTGCCAGCAGCTCACCGGGACTAGAAGTTGAGCAGTTCTTC. Translating it yields CASSSPGLEVEQFF. Together with reference TRBV7-2 and TRBJ2-1, the CDR3 gives the full variable domain: GAGVSQSPSNKVTEKGKDVELRCDPISGHTALYWYRQSLGQGLEFLIYFQGNSAPDKSGLPSDRFSAERTGGSVSTLTIQRTQQEDSAVYLCASSSPGLEVEQFFGPGTRLTVL.

The rearrangement links TRBV6-5 to TRBJ2-5; D might be TRBD1 or TRBD2, each matching 6 bases. This CDR3 contains 16 residues. The V and J ends lost 0 bases and 5 bases respectively, with 16 bases between them. Germline lookup yields CDR1 MNHEY and CDR2 SVGAGI. The CDR3 region is CASSYSVGGGWETQYF. DNA of the CDR3: TGTGCCAGCAGTTACTCCGTGGGGGGCGGATGGGAGACCCAGTACTTC.

This clonotype was seen more than once but under ten times. The chain couples TRBV11-3 to TRBJ2-3; D is unresolved. The CDR3 is 15 residues long. CDR1 SGHNT and CDR2 YENEEA come from the germline V gene. V was clipped by 5 bases and J by 5 bases, with 17 bases between them. The CDR3 region has the DNA TGTGCCAGCAGCCTTGGAACGGGTTACCGAGATACGCAGTATTTT. This gives the protein CASSLGTGYRDTQYF.

The DNA for the CDR3 is TGTGCCAGCAGTGATGGGGGCAGCCCCTGGGACGAGCAGTACTTC. Its protein product is CASSDGGSPWDEQYF. The chain recombines TRBV2 with TRBJ2-7, with a tentative D call TRBD1 (6 bases). The ends were cut back, 3 bases at V and 5 bases at J, with 17 bases in the middle. The CDR3 is 15 amino acids. Germline V lookup: CDR1 SNHLY, CDR2 FYNNEI. Complete variable domain (other parts from reference TRBV2 and TRBJ2-7): EPEVTQTPSHQVTQMGQEVILRCVPISNHLYFYWYRQILGQKVEFLVSFYNNEISEKSEIFDDQFSVERPDGSNFTLKIRSTKLEDSAMYFCASSDGGSPWDEQYFGPGTRLTVT.

The chain joins TRBV7-9 to TRBJ2-2, with D perhaps given as TRBD1 or TRBD2 (5 bases each). From germline, CDR1 is SEHNR and CDR2 FQNEAQ (reference sequence). Between the trimmed V and J ends, which lost 5 bases and 6 bases, there was a span of 16 bases. The CDR3 consists of 15 residues. CDR3 nucleotides: TGTGCCAGCAGCCACAGGCAGGAGGACGCCGGGGAGCTGTTTTTT. Its translation is CASSHRQEDAGELFF.

This clonotype showed up many times. The rearrangement uses TRBV27 and TRBJ2-1, with a possible D match to TRBD2 (6 bases). The germline V and J ends were trimmed by 2 bases and 9 bases, with 8 bases remaining between them. Germline V gene lookup returns CDR1 MNHEY and CDR2 SMNVEV (reference sequence). The CDR3 extends over 12 amino acids. CDR3 DNA sequence: TGTGCCAGCAGTTTACGGGGGTTTGAGCAGTTCTTC. Translating gives CASSLRGFEQFF.

This clonotype has at least ten counts. The chain joins TRBV19 to TRBJ2-3, with TRBD1 matching over 8 bases. J was trimmed by 12 bases and V by 7 bases; bases with no gene match: 15. The length of the CDR3 is 14 residues. Germline-derived CDR1 and CDR2 are LNHDA and SQIVND (reference sequence). The CDR3 region is CASNSWTGYIIQYF. CDR3 in DNA: TGTGCCAGTAATTCTTGGACAGGGTACATAATACAGTATTTT.

Note on this clonotype: This clone may be a read error of a much larger clone one base away. The chain has TRBV7-9 and TRBJ2-5; no clear D. CDR3 length equals 18 residues. Germline CDR1 SEHNR, CDR2 FQNEAQ (reference sequence). CDR3 sequence reads: CASSIAEEKAPPGETQYF. CDR3 in DNA: TGTGCCAGCAGCATAGCCGAGGAAAAAGCGCCCCCCGGGGAGACCCAGTACTTC.

This clonotype has a count of ten or more. The chain is built from TRBV3-1 and TRBJ2-1; D is possibly TRBD1 or TRBD2 (5 bases each). The CDR3 loop spans 14 amino acids. The germline V gene encodes CDR1 LGHDT and CDR2 YNNKEL (reference sequence). V was trimmed by 4 bases and J by 7 bases, leaving 14 bases between them. The CDR3 loop is CASSRGAAPNEQFF. In nucleotides, the CDR3 is TGTGCCAGCAGCCGAGGGGCGGCTCCTAATGAGCAGTTCTTC.